This TCR beta chain emerged from a study of Graves' ophthalmopathy and Graves' hyperthyroidism. The evidence that diagnosis relied on was clinical symptoms, serum thyroxine, TRAb, thyroid ultrasound and orbital computed tomography. CDR1 is MDHEN, CDR2 SYDVKM, per germline. After removal of 6 bases from V and 1 base from J, the junction contained 9 bases not matched to a gene. This CDR3 has 16 residues. Scientists amplified the TCR beta CDR3 regions from RNA transcripts. Following a first-round RT-PCR that used HTBI primers, a second-round multiplex PCR was carried out. TCRdb re-called the multiplex PCR reads through MiXCR, storing one row per CDR3 protein. The sample yields under 250,000 distinct CDR3 sequences, 29% seen once.

The TCR comes from a man aged 50 to 59 with Graves' ophthalmopathy. V is TRBV28 and J is TRBJ1-3; TRBD1 matches 7 bases. Input material: peripheral blood. The CDR3 sequence is CASRNRGTNSGNTIYF. The CDR3 bases are TGTGCCAGCAGGAACAGGGGAACTAATTCTGGAAACACCATATATTTT.